One and the same sample provided the 5 T cell receptor beta chains below, sequenced in a study of shared clonotypes between healthy human individuals. Generated by immunoSEQ multiplex PCR, the TCRdb table keeps only in-frame clones and is missing some. Of some 2,000,000 clones listed, about 95% were seen once; the top ten hold about 0.13%. The sample comprised naive CD4+ T cells sorted from blood. As to subset: CD45RA+ positively selected. These receptors were obtained from a man aged 18 to 29 in good health.

The chain recombines TRBV10-2 with TRBJ1-2, with D possibly TRBD1 on 5 matching bases. Per the germline V gene, CDR1 is WSHSY and CDR2 is SAAADI. CDR3 length equals 14 residues. The V end lost 2 bases, the J end lost 8 bases, and 15 bases lay between the germline ends. The CDR3 spells CASSEDRLGRGYTF. CDR3 bases: TGCGCCAGCAGTGAGGACAGACTCGGGAGGGGCTACACCTTC.

The rearrangement joins TRBV28 to TRBJ2-7; 10 bases line up with TRBD1. The CDR3 extends over 15 amino acids. Germline V gene data show CDR1 as MDHEN and CDR2 as SYDVKM. Trimming at V came to 6 bases and at J to 4 bases, leaving 9 bases not matched to a gene. DNA of the CDR3: TGTGCCAGCAGAGAGACGGGACAGGGGACATACGAGCAGTACTTC. It codes for CASRETGQGTYEQYF.

The V gene is TRBV30, the J gene TRBJ1-5; 11 nucleotides line up with TRBD1. V was clipped by 1 base and J by 1 base; unmatched bases: 3. CDR3 size: 16 residues. Germline V gene sequence: CDR1 GTSNPN, CDR2 SVGIG (reference sequence). CDR3 DNA: TGTGCCTGGAGTGGGGACAGGGGGGGAAGCAATCAGCCCCAGCATTTT. As protein: CAWSGDRGGSNQPQHF.

The rearrangement uses TRBV5-6 and TRBJ1-5; the D is unclear. Trimming cost V 0 bases and J 0 bases, with 10 bases left between them. Germline lookup yields CDR1 SGHDT and CDR2 YYEEEE. The CDR3 consists of 16 residues. The CDR3 nucleotides read TGTGCCAGCAGCTTGGTACAGACTAATAGCAATCAGCCCCAGCATTTT. Its translation: CASSLVQTNSNQPQHF.

The chain couples TRBV18 to TRBJ2-5, with D perhaps matching TRBD1 or TRBD2 (5 bases each). This CDR3 region has 15 residues. Looked up from germline, CDR1 is KGHSH and CDR2 is LQKENI. V lost 3 bases and J lost 4, with 15 bases in between. CDR3 region: CASSPPFGGVETQYF. In DNA form, the CDR3 reads TGTGCCAGCTCACCTCCGTTTGGGGGAGTAGAGACCCAGTACTTC.